This section outlines one T cell receptor beta chain sequence together with its context. Which antigen it targets is not known. It has no much larger one-base neighbor in the sample; base qualities were not kept. Libraries were prepared through the immunoSEQ multiplex PCR assay. TCRdb mirrors the immuneACCESS table, restricted to in-frame sequences. Some clones are absent from its copies; in checked studies, under half trace to an unresolved V gene, and the reason for the others is unknown. This sample holds over 50,000 clones; 70% to 85% were observed only once. The ten largest account for 3.2% of the sample. Looking up the germline V gene yields CDR1 MNHEY and CDR2 SVGAGI. Germline trimming amounts to 0 bases on V and 6 bases on J, with 2 as the count of junction bases outside the gene matches. Including cysteine and phenylalanine, the CDR3 has 14 amino acids. Only CDR3 DNA is held: 42 bases, read in frame from base 1.

This entry is derived from a study of radiotherapy plus CTLA-4 blockade in lung cancer (dated 2018 in TCRdb). About the full investigation: Objective responses occurred in around 19% of enrolled patients, and over 30% achieved disease control.

In this study, focal radiation therapy paired with CTLA-4 blockade (ipilimumab) was tested in patients who had chemo-refractory metastatic non-small-cell lung cancer. The investigation overall reported the following: After treatment with radiotherapy and ipilimumab, TCR clones that came from tumors expanded in the peripheral blood. Increased serum interferon-beta after radiation, together with early dynamic changes in blood T cell clones, were reported to be the strongest predictors of response.

This sequence was found in a human donor with non-small cell lung cancer who had a partial response to radiotherapy plus ipilimumab. The starting material was peripheral blood, obtained from a patient treated with radiotherapy plus ipilimumab. The V and J genes are TRBV6-5 and TRBJ2-1; TRBD2 matches 7 bases in the middle. The nucleotides are TGTGCCAGCAGTTACTCCGGACTAGGCAATGAGCAGTTCTTC. Protein translation: CASSYSGLGNEQFF.